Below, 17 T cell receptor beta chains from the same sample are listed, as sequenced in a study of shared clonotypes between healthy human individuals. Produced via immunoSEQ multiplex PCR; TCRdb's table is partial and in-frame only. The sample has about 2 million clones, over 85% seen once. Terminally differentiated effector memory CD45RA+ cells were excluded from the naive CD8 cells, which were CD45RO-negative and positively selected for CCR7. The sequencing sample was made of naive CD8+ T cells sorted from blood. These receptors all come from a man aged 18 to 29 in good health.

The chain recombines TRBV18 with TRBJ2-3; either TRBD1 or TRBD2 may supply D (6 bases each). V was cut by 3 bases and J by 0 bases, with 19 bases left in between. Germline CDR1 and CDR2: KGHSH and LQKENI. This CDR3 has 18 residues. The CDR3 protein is CASSPGPWGAESTDTQYF. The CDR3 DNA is TGTGCCAGCTCACCTGGACCCTGGGGGGCCGAGAGCACAGATACGCAGTATTTT.

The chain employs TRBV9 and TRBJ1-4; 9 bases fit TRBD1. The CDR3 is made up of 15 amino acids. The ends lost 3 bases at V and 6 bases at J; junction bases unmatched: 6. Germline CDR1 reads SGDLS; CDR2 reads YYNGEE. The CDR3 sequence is CASSAGTGLDEKLFF. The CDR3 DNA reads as TGTGCCAGCAGCGCCGGGACAGGGCTCGATGAAAAACTGTTTTTT.

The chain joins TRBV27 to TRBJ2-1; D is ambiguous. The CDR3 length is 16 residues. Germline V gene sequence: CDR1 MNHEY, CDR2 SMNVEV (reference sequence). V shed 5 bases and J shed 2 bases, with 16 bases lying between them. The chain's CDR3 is CASSPFGEMAYNEQFF. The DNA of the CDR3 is TGTGCCAGCAGTCCGTTTGGGGAAATGGCCTACAATGAGCAGTTCTTC.

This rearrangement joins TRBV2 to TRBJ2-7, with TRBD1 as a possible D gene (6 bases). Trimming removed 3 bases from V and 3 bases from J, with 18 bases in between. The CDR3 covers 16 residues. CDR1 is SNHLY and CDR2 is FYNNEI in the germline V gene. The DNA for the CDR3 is TGTGCCAGCAGTGAGGGTCAGGGGAGTGTGATCTACGAGCAGTACTTC. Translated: CASSEGQGSVIYEQYF.

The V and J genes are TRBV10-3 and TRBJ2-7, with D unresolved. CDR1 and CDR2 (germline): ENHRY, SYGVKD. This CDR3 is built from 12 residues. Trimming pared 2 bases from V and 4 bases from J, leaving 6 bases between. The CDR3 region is CAISENGYEQYF. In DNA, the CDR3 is TGTGCCATCAGTGAGAATGGGTACGAGCAGTACTTC.

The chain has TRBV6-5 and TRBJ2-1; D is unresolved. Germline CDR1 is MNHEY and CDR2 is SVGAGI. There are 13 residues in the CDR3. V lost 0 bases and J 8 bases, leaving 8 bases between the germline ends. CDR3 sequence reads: CASSYSDNYEQFF. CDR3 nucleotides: TGTGCCAGCAGTTACTCCGACAATTATGAGCAGTTCTTC.

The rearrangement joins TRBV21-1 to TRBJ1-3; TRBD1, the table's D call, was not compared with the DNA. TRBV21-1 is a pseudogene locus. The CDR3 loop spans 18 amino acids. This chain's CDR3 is CASSRDSTGSVAGNTIYF. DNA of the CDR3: TGTGCCAGCAGCAGAGATTCAACAGGGAGTGTGGCGGGAAACACCATATATTTT.

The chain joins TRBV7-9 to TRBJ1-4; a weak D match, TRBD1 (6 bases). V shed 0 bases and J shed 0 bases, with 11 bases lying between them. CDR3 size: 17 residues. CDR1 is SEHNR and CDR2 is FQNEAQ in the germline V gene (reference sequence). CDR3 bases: TGTGCCAGCAGCTTAGCGCTGGGGGGCTCAACTAATGAAAAACTGTTTTTT. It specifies CASSLALGGSTNEKLFF.

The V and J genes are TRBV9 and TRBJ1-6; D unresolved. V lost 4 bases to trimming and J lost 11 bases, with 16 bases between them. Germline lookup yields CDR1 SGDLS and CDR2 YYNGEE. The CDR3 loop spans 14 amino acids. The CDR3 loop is CASSTAGDGAPLHF. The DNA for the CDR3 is TGTGCCAGCAGCACAGCCGGGGATGGTGCACCCCTCCACTTT.

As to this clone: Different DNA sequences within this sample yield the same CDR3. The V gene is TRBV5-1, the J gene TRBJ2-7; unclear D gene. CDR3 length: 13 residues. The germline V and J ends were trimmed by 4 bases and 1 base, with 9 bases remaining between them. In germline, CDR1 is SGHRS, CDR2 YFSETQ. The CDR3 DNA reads TGCGCCAGCAGCCTGGAGAATTCCTACGAGCAGTACTTC. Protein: CASSLENSYEQYF.

The CDR3 nucleotides are TGTGCCAGCAGCATCCGAACAGGGGTACCTGAAGCTTTCTTT. This sequence encodes CASSIRTGVPEAFF. This chain connects TRBV14 to TRBJ1-1, with 7 bases lining up with TRBD1. The V and J ends lost 5 bases and 6 bases, in that order; junction bases with no gene match: 9. In germline, CDR1 is SGHDN, CDR2 FVKESK. CDR3 length: 14 residues.

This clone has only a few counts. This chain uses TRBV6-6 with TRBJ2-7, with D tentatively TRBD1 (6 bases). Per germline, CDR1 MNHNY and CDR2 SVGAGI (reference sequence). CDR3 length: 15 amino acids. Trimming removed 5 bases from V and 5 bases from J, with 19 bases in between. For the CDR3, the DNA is TGTGCCAGCAGTCCTCTCCAGGGGAATTTCAACGAGCAGTACTTC. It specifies CASSPLQGNFNEQYF.

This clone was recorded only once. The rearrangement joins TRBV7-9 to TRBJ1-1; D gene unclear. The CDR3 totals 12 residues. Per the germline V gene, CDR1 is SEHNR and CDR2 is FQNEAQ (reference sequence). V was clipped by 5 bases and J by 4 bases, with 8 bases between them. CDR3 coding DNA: TGTGCCAGCAGCCCCCCAGCCACTGAAGCTTTCTTT. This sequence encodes CASSPPATEAFF.

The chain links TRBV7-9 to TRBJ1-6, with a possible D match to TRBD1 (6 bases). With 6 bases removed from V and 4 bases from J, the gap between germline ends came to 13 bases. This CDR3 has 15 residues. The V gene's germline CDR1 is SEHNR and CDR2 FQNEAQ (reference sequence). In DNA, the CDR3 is TGTGCCAGCAGTCCGGGACAAGCTTATAATTCACCCCTCCACTTT. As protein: CASSPGQAYNSPLHF.

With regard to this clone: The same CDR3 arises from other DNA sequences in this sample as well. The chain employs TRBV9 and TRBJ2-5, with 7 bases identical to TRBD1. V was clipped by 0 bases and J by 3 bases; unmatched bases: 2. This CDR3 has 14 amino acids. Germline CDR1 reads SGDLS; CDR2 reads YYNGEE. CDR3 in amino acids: CASSVEGGEETQYF. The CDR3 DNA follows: TGTGCCAGCAGCGTAGAAGGGGGCGAAGAGACCCAGTACTTC.

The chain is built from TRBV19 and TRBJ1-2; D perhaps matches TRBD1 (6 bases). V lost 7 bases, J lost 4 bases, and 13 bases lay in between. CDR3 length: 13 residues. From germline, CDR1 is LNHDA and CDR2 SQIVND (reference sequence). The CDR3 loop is CASNPGQLYGYTF. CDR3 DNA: TGTGCCAGTAACCCCGGACAGCTCTATGGCTACACCTTC.

The CDR3 is CAISESGSGRANEQYF. The CDR3 DNA reads as TGTGCCATCAGTGAGTCCGGGAGCGGGAGGGCCAACGAGCAGTACTTC. This chain links TRBV10-3 with TRBJ2-7; 10 nucleotides agree with TRBD2. V lost 0 bases, J lost 5 bases, and 7 bases stayed unmatched. The CDR3 runs to 16 residues. CDR1 and CDR2 from the germline V gene are ENHRY and SYGVKD.